Included here is one T cell receptor (beta chain) sequence, with context. This sample was included in a study of blood T cell repertoires in COVID-19. Study information: Acute and convalescent COVID-19 samples came from the United States, Italy and Spain. PBMCs, B-cell-depleted T cells, or T cells provided the cDNA or gDNA that made up the material.

Per the authors' pipeline: From reference gene primer amplification, estimates of nucleated cell counts were derived. TCRdb's table, derived via immunoSEQ multiplex PCR, lists solely in-frame clones and lacks some. V, J and clone size derive from that table, while D and trimming were established from the DNA sequence. The table has around 240,000 clones, around 83% seen once; the top ten hold roughly 1.4%. V was shortened by 8 bases and J by 11 bases, with 15 bases between the two germline ends. CDR3 length: 11 amino acids. The genes are TRBV12-3 or TRBV12-4 and TRBJ1-1, with D maybe TRBD1 (6 bases). The clonotype was recovered from a woman between 40 and 55 years old who had recovered from COVID-19. Material: peripheral blood. This CDR3 is CASSLGGGAFF. In nucleotides, the CDR3 is TGTGCCAGCTCATTGGGGGGGGGCGCTTTCTTT.